This T cell receptor (beta chain) emerged from a study of T cells expressing NK-cell markers. Study-wide points: Each of over 5 donors carried dominant NKG2C+ clonotypes accounting for roughly 1.0-7.5% of CD8+ T cells.

Germline V gene sequence: CDR1 SGDLS, CDR2 YYNGEE. The CDR3 runs to 14 residues. TCRdb re-called the 5' RACE reads, yielding one record per CDR3 amino acid sequence without DNA. The ten top clones account for roughly 5.2%, within a sample of 350,000 to 450,000 distinct CDR3 sequences. Comment on this clonotype: What it recognizes is unknown.

The TCR originated in a man aged 18-70 years in good health. The sequenced sample consisted of blood T cells: a sorted CD56 or NKG2C T cell subset, CD4+ or CD8+ T cells, or bulk PBMC T cells (not recorded which). This chain links TRBV9 with TRBJ2-5. The CDR3 reads CASSVDQGWETQYF.